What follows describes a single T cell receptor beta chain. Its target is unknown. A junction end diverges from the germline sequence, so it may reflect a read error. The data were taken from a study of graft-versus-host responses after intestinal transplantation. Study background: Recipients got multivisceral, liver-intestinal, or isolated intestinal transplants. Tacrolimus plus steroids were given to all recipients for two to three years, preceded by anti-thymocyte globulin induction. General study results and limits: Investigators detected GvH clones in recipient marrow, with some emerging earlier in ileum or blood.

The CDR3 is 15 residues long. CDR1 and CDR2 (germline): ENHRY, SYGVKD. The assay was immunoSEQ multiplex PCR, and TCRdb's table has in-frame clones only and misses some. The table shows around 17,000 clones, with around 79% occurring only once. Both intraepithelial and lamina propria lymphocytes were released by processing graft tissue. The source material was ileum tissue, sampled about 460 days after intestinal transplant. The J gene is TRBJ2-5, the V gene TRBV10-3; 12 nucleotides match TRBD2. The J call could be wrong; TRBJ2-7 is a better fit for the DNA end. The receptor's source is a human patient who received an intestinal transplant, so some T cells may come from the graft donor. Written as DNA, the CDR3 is TGTGCCAGCAGTGAACTAGCGGGGGGTTCCTACGAGCAGTACTTC. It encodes CASSELAGGSYEQYF.